This T cell receptor (beta chain) was captured by sequencing in a study of T cell changes during pregnancy in multiple sclerosis. Germline V gene data show CDR1 as LNHDA and CDR2 as SQIVND (reference sequence). J gave up 4 bases and V 10 bases, and 13 bases lay outside the gene matches. The CDR3 is 16 residues long. Assay used: immunoSEQ multiplex PCR; TCRdb lists only in-frame clones, some missing. This table holds 100,000 or so clones, around 93% found once. The sample was peripheral blood, taken before pregnancy. This clonotype was sampled from a female donor with multiple sclerosis, enrolled in a pregnancy study. The chain links TRBV19 to TRBJ2-7; 13 bases agree with TRBD2. CDR3 bases: TGTGCCACCCTTGGACTAGCGGGAGAACAGGGTTACGAGCAGTACTTC. Residues: CATLGLAGEQGYEQYF. Full variable domain (rest looked up from reference TRBV19 and TRBJ2-7): DGGITQSPKYLFRKEGQNVTLSCEQNLNHDAMYWYRQDPGQGLRLIYYSQIVNDFQKGDIAEGYSVSREKKESFPLTVTSAQKNPTAFYLCATLGLAGEQGYEQYFGPGTRLTVT.